This TCR beta chain derives from a study of blood T cells in healthy people across ages. Study-wide background: Template switching retrieved approximately one barcoded beta molecule for each two T cells. Study-level results: Greater diversity and more naive CD4+ cells were seen in long-lived donors than in aged donors.

Notes on this clonotype: Its antigen is as yet unknown.

Every participating donor contributed about 10 milliliters of peripheral blood through a draw. Trimming shortened V by 0 bases and J by 8 bases, and 17 bases separated the two germline ends. The CDR3 length is 16 residues. Germline V lookup: CDR1 MNHEY, CDR2 SVGAGI. A second PCR, run for roughly 7 to 12 cycles, used a sample-barcoded 5' primer plus a J-beta primer mix. From the 5' RACE reads, TCRdb called clonotypes with MiXCR, one entry per CDR3 protein. The table records approximately 1,700,000 distinct CDR3 sequences, about two fifths of them present only once. Material for sequencing was blood. The rearrangement links TRBV6-5 to TRBJ2-1; D is perhaps TRBD2 (6 bases). The TCR sequence derives from a human donor in good health. The CDR3 DNA is TGTGCCAGCAGTTACTCGGTATGGGGGGAACGGGATGAGCAGTTCTTC. This sequence encodes CASSYSVWGERDEQFF.